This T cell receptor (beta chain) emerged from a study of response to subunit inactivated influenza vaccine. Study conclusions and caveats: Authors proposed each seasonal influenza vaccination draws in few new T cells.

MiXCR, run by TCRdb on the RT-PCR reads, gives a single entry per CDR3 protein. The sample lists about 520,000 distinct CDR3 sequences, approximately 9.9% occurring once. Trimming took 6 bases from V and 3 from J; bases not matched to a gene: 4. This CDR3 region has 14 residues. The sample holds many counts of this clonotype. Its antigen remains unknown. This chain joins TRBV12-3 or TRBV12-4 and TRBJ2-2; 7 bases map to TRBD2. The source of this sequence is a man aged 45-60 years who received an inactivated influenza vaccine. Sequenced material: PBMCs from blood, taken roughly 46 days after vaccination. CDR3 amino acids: CASSVGGDTGELFF. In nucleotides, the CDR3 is TGTGCCAGCAGCGTGGGAGGGGACACCGGGGAGCTGTTTTTT.